This TCR beta chain was profiled in a study of T cell responses to AZD1222 COVID-19 vaccine. Background on the study: Investigators merged groups given second doses at roughly 4 or roughly 12 weeks.

Concerning this clone itself: Its antigen is unidentified.

J was trimmed by 6 bases and V by 4 bases; bases with no gene match: 6. This CDR3 is 14 amino acids long. Germline assignment: CDR1 SGDLS and CDR2 YYNGEE. The data were produced by immunoSEQ multiplex PCR, yet TCRdb's version contains in-frame clones alone and is incomplete. This table holds 29,000 or so clones, 93% found once. Study-level points and caveats: Possibly, clonal diversity was underestimated; donors were largely white British and included more females. Only after the peak T cell response were repertoires sampled. At 160-218 and 743-854, vaccine-associated CD4 TCRs were dominant, and they spanned spike.

V usage is TRBV9 and J usage is TRBJ1-2, with 10 bases identical to TRBD1. The source of this sequence is an adult in good health. The sequences come from peripheral blood, collected on day 0 of AZD1222 vaccination. The CDR3 DNA reads TGTGCCAGCAGCCCAAGACAGGGGGCGAATGGCTACACCTTC. Amino acid sequence: CASSPRQGANGYTF.